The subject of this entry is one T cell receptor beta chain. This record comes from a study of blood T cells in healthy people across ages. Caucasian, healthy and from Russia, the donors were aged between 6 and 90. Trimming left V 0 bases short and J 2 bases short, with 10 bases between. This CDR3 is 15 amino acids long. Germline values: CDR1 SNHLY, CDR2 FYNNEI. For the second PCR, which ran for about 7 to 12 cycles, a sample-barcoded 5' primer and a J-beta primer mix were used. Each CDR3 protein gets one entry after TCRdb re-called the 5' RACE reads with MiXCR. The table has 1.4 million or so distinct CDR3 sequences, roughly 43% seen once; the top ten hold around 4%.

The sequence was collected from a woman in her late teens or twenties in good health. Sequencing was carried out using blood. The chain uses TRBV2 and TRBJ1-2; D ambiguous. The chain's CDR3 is CASSEARSGNYGYTF. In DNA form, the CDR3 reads TGTGCCAGCAGTGAAGCGCGTTCGGGGAACTATGGCTACACCTTC.